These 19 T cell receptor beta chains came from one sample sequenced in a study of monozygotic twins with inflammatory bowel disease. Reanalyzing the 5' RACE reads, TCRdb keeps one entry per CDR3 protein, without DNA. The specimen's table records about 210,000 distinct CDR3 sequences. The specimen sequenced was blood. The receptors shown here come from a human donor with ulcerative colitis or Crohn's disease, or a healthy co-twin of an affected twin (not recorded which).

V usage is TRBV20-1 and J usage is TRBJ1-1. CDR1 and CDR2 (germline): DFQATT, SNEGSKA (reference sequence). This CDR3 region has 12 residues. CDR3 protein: CSASIRDTEAFF.

This CDR3 reads CASSGETYGYTF. The chain links TRBV5-5 to TRBJ1-2. The CDR3 totals 12 residues. Looked up from germline, CDR1 is SGHKS and CDR2 is YYEKEE (reference sequence).

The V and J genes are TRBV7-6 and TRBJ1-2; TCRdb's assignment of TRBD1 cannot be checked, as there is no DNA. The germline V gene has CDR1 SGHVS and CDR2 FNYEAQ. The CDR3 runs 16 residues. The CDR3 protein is CASSTRPGGASYGYTF.

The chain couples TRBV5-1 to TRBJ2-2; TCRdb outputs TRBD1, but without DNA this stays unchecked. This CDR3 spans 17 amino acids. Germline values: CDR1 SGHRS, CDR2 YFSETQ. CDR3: CASSLLGQNKNTGELFF.

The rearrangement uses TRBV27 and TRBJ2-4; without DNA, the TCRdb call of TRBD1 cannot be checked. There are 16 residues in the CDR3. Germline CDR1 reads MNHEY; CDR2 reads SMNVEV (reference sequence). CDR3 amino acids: CASSWLTGGDRGIQYF.

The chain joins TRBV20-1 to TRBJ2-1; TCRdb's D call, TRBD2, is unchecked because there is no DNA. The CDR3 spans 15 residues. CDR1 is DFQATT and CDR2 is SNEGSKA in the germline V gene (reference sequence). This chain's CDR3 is CSASTHTSTHNEQFF.

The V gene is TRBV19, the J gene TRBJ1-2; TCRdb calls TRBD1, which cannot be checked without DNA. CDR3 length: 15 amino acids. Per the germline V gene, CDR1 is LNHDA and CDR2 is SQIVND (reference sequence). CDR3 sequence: CASSLTSGPAYGYTF.

This CDR3 is CASSLWGGADTQYF. This rearrangement joins TRBV5-6 to TRBJ2-3; TCRdb's D gene call, TRBD1, goes unchecked for lack of DNA. The germline V gene encodes CDR1 SGHDT and CDR2 YYEEEE. This CDR3 spans 14 amino acids.

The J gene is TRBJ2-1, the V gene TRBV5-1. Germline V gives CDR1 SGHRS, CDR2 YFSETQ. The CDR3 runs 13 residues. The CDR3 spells CASSLALYNEQFF.

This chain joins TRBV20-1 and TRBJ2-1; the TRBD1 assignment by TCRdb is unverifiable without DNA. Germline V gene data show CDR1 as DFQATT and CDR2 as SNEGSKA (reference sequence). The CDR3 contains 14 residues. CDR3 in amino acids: CSAVTGTGGNEQFF.

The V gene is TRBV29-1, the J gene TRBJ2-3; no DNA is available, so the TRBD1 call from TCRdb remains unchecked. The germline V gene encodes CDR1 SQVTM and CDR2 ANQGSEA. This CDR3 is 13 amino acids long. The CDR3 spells CSVDRGGTDTQYF.

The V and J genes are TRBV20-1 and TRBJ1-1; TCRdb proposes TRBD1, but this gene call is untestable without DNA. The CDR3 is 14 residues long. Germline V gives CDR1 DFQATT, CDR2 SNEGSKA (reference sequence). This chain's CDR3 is CSALLTSGGTEAFF.

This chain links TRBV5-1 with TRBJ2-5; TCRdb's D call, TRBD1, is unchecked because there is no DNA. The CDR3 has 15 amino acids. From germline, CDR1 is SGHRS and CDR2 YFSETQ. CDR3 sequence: CASSLAPDRAETQYF.

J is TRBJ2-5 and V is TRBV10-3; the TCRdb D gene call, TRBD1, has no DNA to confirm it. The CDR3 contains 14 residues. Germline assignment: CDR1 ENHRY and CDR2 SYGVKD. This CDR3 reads CAISQGQAQETQYF.

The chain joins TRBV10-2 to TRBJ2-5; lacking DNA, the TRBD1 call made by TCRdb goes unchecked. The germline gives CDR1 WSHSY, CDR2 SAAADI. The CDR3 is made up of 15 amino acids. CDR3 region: CASRANPGGRETQYF.

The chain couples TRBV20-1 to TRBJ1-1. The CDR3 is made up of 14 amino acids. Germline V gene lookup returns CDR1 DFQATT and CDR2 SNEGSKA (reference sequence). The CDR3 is CSARRWGGVTEAFF.

The CDR3 here is CASSPQRYNEQFF. The rearrangement links TRBV18 to TRBJ2-1. The CDR3 has 13 residues. Germline CDR1 reads KGHSH; CDR2 reads LQKENI.

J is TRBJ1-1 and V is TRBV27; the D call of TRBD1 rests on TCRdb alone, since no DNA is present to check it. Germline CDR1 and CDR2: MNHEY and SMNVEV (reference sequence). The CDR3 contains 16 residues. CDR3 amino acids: CASSSRGQGVNTEAFF.

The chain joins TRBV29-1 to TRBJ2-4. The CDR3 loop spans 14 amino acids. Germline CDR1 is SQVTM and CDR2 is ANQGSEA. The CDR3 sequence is CSVGVSLAKNIQYF. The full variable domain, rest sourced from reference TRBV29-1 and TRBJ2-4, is SAVISQKPSRDICQRGTSLTIQCQVDSQVTMMFWYRQQPGQSLTLIATANQGSEATYESGFVIDKFPISRPNLTFSTLTVSNMSPEDSSIYLCSVGVSLAKNIQYFGAGTRLSVL.